Shown below are 8 T cell receptor beta chains from a single sample sequenced in a study of vaccination and CD4 T cells after COVID-19. Their target antigens are unknown. Scientists ran DNA taken from cultured CD4+ T cells through the Oncomine TCR Beta short-read assay for sequencing. TCRdb reprocessed the PCR reads with MiXCR, giving one entry per CDR3 protein. The data show over 10,000 distinct CDR3 sequences, with 79% seen just once and 25% to 35% held by the top ten. Described treatment: roughly 10-day PBMC culture with coronavirus spike peptide pools or control peptides (ViraFEST assay). Material for sequencing was CD4+ T cells from blood, cultured in vitro. These receptors were collected from a human donor who had recovered from COVID-19.

The chain links TRBV6-1 to TRBJ2-5; a possible D gene is TRBD2 (6 bases). Trimming removed 2 bases from V and 0 bases from J, with 10 bases in between. CDR3 size: 15 residues. Germline V lookup: CDR1 MNHNS, CDR2 SASEGT. The CDR3 reads CASSEFRENQETQYF. Written as DNA, the CDR3 is TGTGCCAGCAGTGAATTTCGGGAGAACCAAGAGACCCAGTACTTC.

Remarks on this clonotype: The conserved phenylalanine or tryptophan is not found at the CDR3 terminus, so this likely reflects a read error. The rearrangement uses TRBV6-1 and TRBJ2-7; 7 bases fit TRBD1. CDR3 size: 13 residues. The germline gives CDR1 MNHNS, CDR2 SASEGT. Trimming at V came to 6 bases and at J to 2 bases, leaving 4 bases not matched to a gene. As DNA, the CDR3 is TGTGCCAGCAGAGCTCAGGGGGCCTACGAGCAGTACTCC. Its protein product is CASRAQGAYEQYS.

V usage is TRBV24-1 and J usage is TRBJ1-5; D unresolved. V was clipped by 2 bases and J by 6 bases, with 10 bases between them. Germline CDR1 reads KGHDR; CDR2 reads SFDVKD. This CDR3 region has 14 residues. CDR3: CATSDSWQSQPQHF. The CDR3 region has the DNA TGTGCCACCAGTGATTCTTGGCAGTCTCAGCCCCAGCATTTT.

The table lists this clonotype with a few counts. V gene TRBV20-1 combines with J gene TRBJ2-3; 8 bases map to TRBD1. After removal of 6 bases from V and 4 bases from J, the junction contained 6 bases not matched to a gene. The CDR3 has 13 residues. CDR1 and CDR2 from the germline V gene are DFQATT and SNEGSKA (reference sequence). The CDR3, as DNA: TGCAGTGCCGCAGGGGGCGCCGCAGATACGCAGTATTTT. Translated: CSAAGGAADTQYF.

This rearrangement joins TRBV2 to TRBJ2-5; 9 bases fit TRBD2. The CDR3 length is 16 residues. V lost 0 bases and J lost 4; bases outside the gene matches: 6. Germline CDR1 is SNHLY and CDR2 is FYNNEI. The CDR3 region is CASSEAVAGVTETQYF. The CDR3 DNA sequence: TGTGCCAGCAGTGAAGCGGTAGCGGGAGTGACAGAGACCCAGTACTTC.

With regard to this clonotype: The junction shows a germline mismatch at one end, possibly a read error. The chain combines TRBV12-3 or TRBV12-4 with TRBJ2-5; 8 bases line up with TRBD2. The CDR3 is 14 residues long. CDR3 residues: CASSPGGSQEAQYF. The CDR3 nucleotides are TGTGCCAGCAGTCCGGGGGGGAGCCAAGAGGCCCAGTACTTC.

The V and J genes are TRBV28 and TRBJ1-5; the D is unclear. The ends were cut back, 5 bases at V and 6 bases at J, with 8 bases in the middle. The CDR3 runs to 12 residues. Germline CDR1 reads MDHEN; CDR2 reads SYDVKM. DNA of the CDR3: TGTGCCAGCAGTGCACGGAGTCAGCCCCAGCATTTT. It encodes CASSARSQPQHF. Full variable domain (rest looked up from reference TRBV28 and TRBJ1-5): DVKVTQSSRYLVKRTGEKVFLECVQDMDHENMFWYRQDPGLGLRLIYFSYDVKMKEKGDIPEGYSVSREKKERFSLILESASTNQTSMYLCASSARSQPQHFGDGTRLSIL.

This sequence joins TRBV12-3 or TRBV12-4 and TRBJ2-2; 10 bases agree with TRBD2. V was clipped by 7 bases and J by 2 bases; unmatched bases: 7. The CDR3 consists of 16 residues. Here the CDR3 reads CASTSSGRDNTGELFF. The CDR3 coding sequence is TGTGCCAGCACTTCGAGCGGGAGGGATAACACCGGGGAGCTGTTTTTT.